This TCR beta chain derives from a study of vaccination effects on CD4 cells after COVID-19. Libraries were prepared by immunoSEQ multiplex PCR; TCRdb keeps only in-frame clonotypes and omits some of them. The sample has 30,000 to 45,000 clones, around four fifths seen once. The V gene end was trimmed by 3 bases and the J gene end by 7 bases; junction bases not matched to a gene: 2. This CDR3 contains 14 residues. The germline V gene encodes CDR1 MNHNS and CDR2 SASEGT. A note on this clone: What it binds is unknown.

Sequencing was preceded by expansion of antigen-specific CD4+ T cells with viral peptide pools in the ViraFEST assay. Subsequent to a culture period of around eleven days, CD4+ T cells were isolated. Of the BNT162b2 and mRNA-1273 vaccines, participants received two doses of one or the other. People in the vaccine group had not been infected with SARS-CoV-2 before, and their nucleocapsid antibodies were negative. The genes are TRBV6-1 and TRBJ2-5; 13 bases fit TRBD2. Sequenced here: CD4+ T cells from PBMCs cultured with HCoV-NL63 spike peptides, sampled after COVID-19 vaccination. The sequence was collected from a human donor who received a COVID-19 vaccine. Some clones in this sample may be carry-over from other donors' samples. CDR3 bases: TGTGCCAGCAGTGAGAGGACTAGCGGGGGGACCCAGTACTTC. Translation: CASSERTSGGTQYF.